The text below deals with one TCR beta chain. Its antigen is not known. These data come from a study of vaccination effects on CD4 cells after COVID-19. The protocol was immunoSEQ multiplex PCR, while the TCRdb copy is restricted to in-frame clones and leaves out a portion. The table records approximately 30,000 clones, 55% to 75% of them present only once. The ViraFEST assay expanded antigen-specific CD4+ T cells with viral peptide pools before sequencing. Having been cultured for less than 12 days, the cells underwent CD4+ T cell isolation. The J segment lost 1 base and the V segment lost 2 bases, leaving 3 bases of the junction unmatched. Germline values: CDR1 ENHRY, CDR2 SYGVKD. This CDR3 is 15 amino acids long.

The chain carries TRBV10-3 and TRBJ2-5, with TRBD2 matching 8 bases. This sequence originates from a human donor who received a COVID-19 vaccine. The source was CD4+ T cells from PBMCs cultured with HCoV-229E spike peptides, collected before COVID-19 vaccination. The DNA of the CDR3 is TGTGCCATCAGTGAGCGGGGGGGTACCCAAGAGACCCAGTACTTC. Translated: CAISERGGTQETQYF.